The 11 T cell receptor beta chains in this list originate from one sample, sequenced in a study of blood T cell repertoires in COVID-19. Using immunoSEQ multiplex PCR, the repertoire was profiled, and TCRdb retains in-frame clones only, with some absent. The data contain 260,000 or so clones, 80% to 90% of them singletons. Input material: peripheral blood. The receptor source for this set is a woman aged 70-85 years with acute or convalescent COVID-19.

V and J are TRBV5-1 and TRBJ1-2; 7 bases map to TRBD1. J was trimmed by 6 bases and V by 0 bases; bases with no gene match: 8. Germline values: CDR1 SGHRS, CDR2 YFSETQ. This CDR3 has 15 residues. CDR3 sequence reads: CASSLADREGNGYTF. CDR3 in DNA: TGCGCCAGCAGCTTGGCTGACAGGGAAGGAAATGGCTACACCTTC.

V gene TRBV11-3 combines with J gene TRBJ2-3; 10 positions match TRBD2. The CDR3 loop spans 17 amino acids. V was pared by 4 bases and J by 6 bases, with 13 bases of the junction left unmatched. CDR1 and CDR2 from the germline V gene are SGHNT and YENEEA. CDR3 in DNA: TGTGCCAGCAGCTCTCGCCGGCAGCGGGGGGGCCACGATACGCAGTATTTT. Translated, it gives CASSSRRQRGGHDTQYF.

CDR3 in DNA: TGTGCCAGCAGCCATAGCGGGGGAACGCGGTTCTTC. It codes for CASSHSGGTRFF. The chain combines TRBV27 with TRBJ2-1; 9 positions agree with TRBD2. Germline assignment: CDR1 MNHEY and CDR2 SMNVEV (reference sequence). With V trimmed by 6 bases and J by 15 bases, 9 bases remained unmatched. This CDR3 spans 12 amino acids.

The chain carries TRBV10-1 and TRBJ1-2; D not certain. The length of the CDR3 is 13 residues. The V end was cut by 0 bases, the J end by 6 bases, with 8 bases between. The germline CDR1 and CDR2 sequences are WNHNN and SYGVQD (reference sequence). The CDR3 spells CASSESRVNGYTF. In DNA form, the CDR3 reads TGCGCCAGCAGTGAGTCGAGGGTTAATGGCTACACCTTC.

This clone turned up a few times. The CDR3 nucleotides read TGCGCCAGCAGCTCACAGTACTTCGAATCGGAAAAACTGTTTTTT. Translated, it gives CASSSQYFESEKLFF. This sequence joins TRBV5-1 and TRBJ1-4, with no clear D. Germline assignment: CDR1 SGHRS and CDR2 YFSETQ. The V end was cut by 3 bases, the J end by 8 bases, with 17 bases between. This CDR3 is built from 15 residues.

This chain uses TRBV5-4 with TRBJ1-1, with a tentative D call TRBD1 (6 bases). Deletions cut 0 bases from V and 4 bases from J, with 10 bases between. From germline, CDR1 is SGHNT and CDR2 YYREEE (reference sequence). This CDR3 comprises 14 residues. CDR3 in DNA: TGTGCCAGCAGCTTGGACAGGGCGGCCACTGAAGCTTTCTTT. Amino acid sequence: CASSLDRAATEAFF.

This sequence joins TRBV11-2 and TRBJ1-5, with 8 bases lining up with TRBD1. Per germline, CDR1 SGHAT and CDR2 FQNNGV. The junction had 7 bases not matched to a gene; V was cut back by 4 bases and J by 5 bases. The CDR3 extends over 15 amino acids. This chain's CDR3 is CASSSLQGEDQPQHF. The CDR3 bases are TGTGCCAGCAGCTCACTACAGGGGGAGGATCAGCCCCAGCATTTT.

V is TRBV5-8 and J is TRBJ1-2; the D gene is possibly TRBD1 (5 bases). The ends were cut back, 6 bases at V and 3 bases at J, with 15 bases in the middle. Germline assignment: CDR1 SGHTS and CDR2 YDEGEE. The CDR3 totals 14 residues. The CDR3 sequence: CASTQDQGYYGYTF. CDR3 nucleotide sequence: TGTGCCAGCACCCAGGACCAGGGCTACTATGGCTACACCTTC. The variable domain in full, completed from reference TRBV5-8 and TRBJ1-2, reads EAGVTQSPTHLIKTRGQQATLRCSPISGHTSVYWYQQALGLGLQFLLWYDEGEERNRGNFPPRFSGRQFPNYSSELNVNALELEDSALYLCASTQDQGYYGYTFGSGTRLTVV.

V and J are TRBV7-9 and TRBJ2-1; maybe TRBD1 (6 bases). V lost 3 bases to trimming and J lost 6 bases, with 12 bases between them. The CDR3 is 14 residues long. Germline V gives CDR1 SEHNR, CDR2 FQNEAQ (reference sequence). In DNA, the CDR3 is TGTGCCAGCAGCTTGTCGACAGGAGGCAATGAGCAGTTCTTC. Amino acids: CASSLSTGGNEQFF.

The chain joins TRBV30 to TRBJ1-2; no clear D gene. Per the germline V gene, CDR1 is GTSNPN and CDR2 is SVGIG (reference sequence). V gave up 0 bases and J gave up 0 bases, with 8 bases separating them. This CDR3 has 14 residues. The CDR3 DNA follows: TGTGCCTGGAGTGTACTTAGTACTAACTATGGCTACACCTTC. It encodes CAWSVLSTNYGYTF.

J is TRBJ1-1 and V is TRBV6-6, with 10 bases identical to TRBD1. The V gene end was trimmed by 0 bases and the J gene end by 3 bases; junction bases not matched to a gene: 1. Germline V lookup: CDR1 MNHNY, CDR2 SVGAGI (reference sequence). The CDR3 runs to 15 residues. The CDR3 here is CASSYSGQGHTEAFF. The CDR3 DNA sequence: TGTGCCAGCAGTTACTCGGGACAGGGGCACACTGAAGCTTTCTTT.